These 25 T cell receptor beta chains were all obtained from the same sample, sequenced in a study of blood T cell repertoires in COVID-19. Sequencing used immunoSEQ multiplex PCR; TCRdb keeps in-frame clones, though not all of them. This table holds fewer than 200,000 clones, over 65% found once. The sample comprised PBMCs or T cells enriched from blood (not recorded which). The receptors stem from a woman between 45 and 65 years old who had recovered from COVID-19.

This clone was recorded once. This chain uses TRBV28 with TRBJ2-7; TRBD1 is a possible D gene (6 bases). V was clipped by 5 bases and J by 2 bases, with 16 bases between them. This CDR3 has 15 residues. In germline, CDR1 is MDHEN, CDR2 SYDVKM. The CDR3 reads CASSTTGTNPYEQYV. The CDR3 DNA follows: TGTGCCAGCAGTACTACCGGGACAAATCCCTACGAGCAGTACGTC.

The CDR3 loop reads CASSLGTGPSYGYTF. The CDR3, as DNA: TGTGCCAGCAGCTTGGGGACAGGGCCCAGCTATGGCTACACCTTC. The rearrangement uses TRBV5-8 and TRBJ1-2; the match to TRBD1 covers 8 bases. V dropped 0 bases and J dropped 4; count of bases not matched to a gene: 5. This CDR3 comprises 15 residues. Germline V CDR1 and CDR2: SGHTS, YDEGEE.

The chain is built from TRBV2 and TRBJ1-5; D possibly corresponds to TRBD1 (6 bases). The germline V and J ends were trimmed by 2 bases and 2 bases, with 13 bases remaining between them. The germline CDR1 and CDR2 sequences are SNHLY and FYNNEI. The CDR3 extends over 16 amino acids. The CDR3 sequence is CASSEWGGYGNQPQHF. The CDR3 coding sequence is TGTGCCAGCAGTGAATGGGGGGGCTATGGCAATCAGCCCCAGCATTTT.

This clone was counted a single time. The DNA of the CDR3 is TGCGCCAGCAGCTTGGAGGGACTAGCGGCCGGGGAGCTGTTTTTT. Amino acids: CASSLEGLAAGELFF. The V and J genes are TRBV5-1 and TRBJ2-2; the match to TRBD2 covers 11 bases. With 0 bases clipped from V and 6 bases from J, the junction kept 1 base outside the gene matches. The CDR3 loop spans 15 amino acids. Germline V gene sequence: CDR1 SGHRS, CDR2 YFSETQ.

The genes are TRBV2 and TRBJ1-2, with D tentatively TRBD1 (5 bases). This CDR3 is built from 14 residues. The germline V gene has CDR1 SNHLY and CDR2 FYNNEI. With 4 bases removed from V and 11 bases from J, the gap between germline ends came to 20 bases. CDR3 bases: TGTGCCAGCAGTGTTTCATCCCAGGGTGGGGTTTACACCTTC. This translates into CASSVSSQGGVYTF.

The chain recombines TRBV4-1 with TRBJ1-2, with 7 bases matching TRBD1. Germline V gives CDR1 MGHRA, CDR2 YSYEKL. CDR3 length: 15 residues. Germline trimming cut 0 bases from V and 5 bases from J; bases unmatched to any gene: 6. The CDR3 sequence: CASSQDQGVFYGYTF. CDR3 DNA sequence: TGCGCCAGCAGCCAAGATCAGGGGGTTTTTTATGGCTACACCTTC.

The chain joins TRBV5-1 to TRBJ2-1, with 12 bases aligning to TRBD2. Trimming removed 0 bases from V and 11 bases from J; junction bases left unmatched: 6. CDR1 is SGHRS, CDR2 YFSETQ, per germline. The CDR3 spans 15 residues. CDR3 region: CASSLGSSGGAKQFF. For the CDR3, the DNA is TGCGCCAGCAGCTTGGGTTCTAGCGGGGGGGCTAAGCAGTTCTTC.

The gene calls are TRBV5-1 and TRBJ1-1, with TRBD1 as a possible D gene (5 bases). V lost 0 bases to trimming and J lost 1 base, with 13 bases between them. Germline-derived CDR1 and CDR2 are SGHRS and YFSETQ. The CDR3 is 16 residues long. The CDR3 loop is CASSLAGAGKNTEAFF. In DNA, the CDR3 is TGCGCCAGCAGCTTGGCCGGGGCGGGGAAGAACACTGAAGCTTTCTTT. Variable domain in full (rest from reference TRBV5-1 and TRBJ1-1): KAGVTQTPRYLIKTRGQQVTLSCSPISGHRSVSWYQQTPGQGLQFLFEYFSETQRNKGNFPGRFSGRQFSNSRSEMNVSTLELGDSALYLCASSLAGAGKNTEAFFGQGTRLTVV.

The genes are TRBV5-6 and TRBJ2-7; no definite D call. The germline V and J ends were trimmed by 4 bases and 3 bases, with 20 bases remaining between them. In germline, CDR1 is SGHDT, CDR2 YYEEEE. The CDR3 spans 16 residues. CDR3 region: CASSVPGNPRRYEQYV. As DNA, the CDR3 is TGTGCCAGCAGCGTTCCCGGCAACCCGAGGCGCTACGAGCAGTACGTC.

The J gene is TRBJ1-4, the V gene TRBV28, with 8 bases fitting TRBD1. The CDR3 runs to 14 residues. Trimming at V came to 6 bases and at J to 6 bases, leaving 6 bases not matched to a gene. The germline CDR1 and CDR2 sequences are MDHEN and SYDVKM. The CDR3 loop is CASRGTGGDEKLFF. The CDR3 DNA reads TGTGCCAGCAGGGGAACAGGGGGGGATGAAAAACTGTTTTTT.

The CDR3 bases are TGTGCCAGCAGTTTATTGACAGGGGAAGCTTTCTTT. Translation: CASSLLTGEAFF. The rearrangement links TRBV12-3 or TRBV12-4 to TRBJ1-1, with 7 bases identical to TRBD1. J was trimmed by 8 bases and V by 2 bases; bases with no gene match: 2. The length of the CDR3 is 12 residues.

The chain joins TRBV5-6 to TRBJ1-3; 9 nucleotides line up with TRBD1. The CDR3 runs to 14 residues. Trimming at V came to 0 bases and at J to 7 bases, leaving 2 bases not matched to a gene. The germline V gene encodes CDR1 SGHDT and CDR2 YYEEEE. The CDR3 loop reads CASSLGTGANTIYF. The DNA of the CDR3 is TGTGCCAGCAGCTTGGGGACAGGGGCGAACACCATATATTTT.

The chain joins TRBV9 to TRBJ1-3; maybe TRBD1 (6 bases). The V gene lost 0 bases and the J gene lost 0 bases, with 10 bases spanning the gap. CDR1 and CDR2 from the germline V gene are SGDLS and YYNGEE. The CDR3 loop spans 16 amino acids. As DNA, the CDR3 is TGTGCCAGCAGCGTAGAAGTAGGGGGCTCTGGAAACACCATATATTTT. Amino acid sequence: CASSVEVGGSGNTIYF.

The V call is TRBV6-6, the J call TRBJ1-5, with D uncertain. V gave up 8 bases and J gave up 1 base, with 12 bases separating them. The CDR3 length is 14 residues. Per the germline V gene, CDR1 is MNHNY and CDR2 is SVGAGI (reference sequence). CDR3 region: CASGTPGSNQPQHF. CDR3 DNA: TGTGCCAGCGGAACCCCGGGGAGCAATCAGCCCCAGCATTTT.

The chain recombines TRBV13 with TRBJ1-2, with D possibly being TRBD1 (5 bases). CDR1 and CDR2 from the germline V gene are PRHDT and FYEKMQ (reference sequence). CDR3 length: 16 amino acids. V was pared by 4 bases and J by 5 bases, with 20 bases between. The CDR3 nucleotides are TGTGCCAGCAGCTCTCCCTGGGGAGGGGAAAGGTATGGCTACACCTTC. This translates into CASSSPWGGERYGYTF. The whole variable domain, filled in from reference TRBV13 and TRBJ1-2, reads AAGVIQSPRHLIKEKRETATLKCYPIPRHDTVYWYQQGPGQDPQFLISFYEKMQSDKGSIPDRFSAQQFSDYHSELNMSSLELGDSALYFCASSSPWGGERYGYTFGSGTRLTVV.

DNA of the CDR3: TGTGCCAGCAGCTTAGGGAGGCAGCCAGACACAAATGAGCAGTTCTTC. As protein: CASSLGRQPDTNEQFF. The chain couples TRBV7-2 to TRBJ2-1, with D possibly matching TRBD2 (5 bases). The CDR3 consists of 16 residues. CDR1 SGHTA and CDR2 FQGNSA come from the germline V gene. V was clipped by 1 base and J by 7 bases, with 17 bases between them.

The chain carries TRBV6-5 and TRBJ2-1; weak D call: TRBD2 (5 bases). In germline, CDR1 is MNHEY, CDR2 SVGAGI. CDR3 size: 12 residues. V lost 0 bases and J lost 8, with 5 bases in between. For the CDR3, the DNA is TGTGCCAGCAGTTACTCGCGGGATGAGCAGTTCTTC. Its translation is CASSYSRDEQFF.

This chain connects TRBV27 to TRBJ1-6; unclear D gene. This CDR3 spans 17 amino acids. The germline V and J ends were trimmed by 3 bases and 11 bases, with 23 bases remaining between them. Germline V gene sequence: CDR1 MNHEY, CDR2 SMNVEV (reference sequence). The CDR3 protein is CASSFAVDFHSGTPLHF. CDR3 coding DNA: TGTGCCAGCAGTTTCGCGGTAGACTTCCACTCCGGGACACCCCTCCACTTT.

As regards this clone: Other DNA sequences in the sample encode the same CDR3. The genes are TRBV19 and TRBJ1-5, with 9 bases identical to TRBD1. The length of the CDR3 is 15 residues. Germline CDR1 is LNHDA and CDR2 is SQIVND (reference sequence). Unmatched junction bases numbered 6, after V lost 5 bases and J lost 4 bases. The CDR3 sequence is CASSRWGQGNQPQHF. The CDR3 coding sequence is TGTGCCAGTAGTCGGTGGGGACAGGGAAATCAGCCCCAGCATTTT.

The chain links TRBV3-1 (or the pseudogene TRBV3-2) to TRBJ2-5, with unresolved D. The CDR3 has 14 residues. Trimming shortened V by 0 bases and J by 7 bases, and 12 bases separated the two germline ends. CDR1 LGHDT and CDR2 YNNKEL come from the germline V gene (reference sequence). The CDR3 reads CASSQDLSSGTQYF. The CDR3 DNA reads TGTGCCAGCAGCCAAGATCTGTCGTCAGGGACCCAGTACTTC.

V is TRBV19 and J is TRBJ2-1; 7 bases agree with TRBD2. V was clipped by 4 bases and J by 4 bases; unmatched bases: 4. CDR1 LNHDA and CDR2 SQIVND come from the germline V gene (reference sequence). The CDR3 runs to 14 residues. The CDR3 protein is CASSRGGPYNEQFF. CDR3 coding DNA: TGTGCCAGTAGTAGGGGGGGACCTTACAATGAGCAGTTCTTC.

This clone was observed a few times. The chain has TRBV7-3 and TRBJ2-2; 7 nucleotides agree with TRBD2. The trim removed 8 bases at V and 4 bases at J, leaving 10 bases unmatched. Per germline, CDR1 SGHTA and CDR2 FQGTGA. CDR3 length equals 15 residues. Here the CDR3 DNA reads TGTGCCAGCTCTTGGGGAGCGGGGTCCACCGGGGAGCTGTTTTTT. Its protein is CASSWGAGSTGELFF.

This clone occurred a few times. V is TRBV19 and J is TRBJ1-4, with D possibly being TRBD1 (5 bases). V lost 2 bases to trimming and J lost 7 bases, with 14 bases between them. This CDR3 spans 15 amino acids. Germline CDR1 and CDR2: LNHDA and SQIVND (reference sequence). CDR3 sequence (DNA): TGTGCCAGTAGTATATATGGGGCGAGCCCTGAAAAACTGTTTTTT. This gives the protein CASSIYGASPEKLFF.

Remarks on this clone: A read error may explain this, as a much larger clone is one base away. The chain is built from TRBV11-1 and TRBJ2-3; TRBD2 might be the D (6 bases). The V gene's germline CDR1 is SGHAT and CDR2 FQDESV (reference sequence). The CDR3 sequence is 12 residues long. Trimming left V 6 bases short and J 4 bases short, with 8 bases between. The CDR3 is CASSWGADTQYF. CDR3 nucleotide sequence: TGTGCCAGCAGTTGGGGGGCAGATACGCAGTATTTT.

This chain connects TRBV3-1 (or the pseudogene TRBV3-2) to TRBJ1-1; D remains ambiguous. V gave up 8 bases and J gave up 4 bases, with 17 bases separating them. The germline CDR1 and CDR2 sequences are LGHDT and YNNKEL (reference sequence). This CDR3 is built from 14 residues. The CDR3 spells CASLFKWESTEAFF. CDR3 in DNA: TGTGCCAGCCTATTCAAATGGGAGAGCACTGAAGCTTTCTTT.